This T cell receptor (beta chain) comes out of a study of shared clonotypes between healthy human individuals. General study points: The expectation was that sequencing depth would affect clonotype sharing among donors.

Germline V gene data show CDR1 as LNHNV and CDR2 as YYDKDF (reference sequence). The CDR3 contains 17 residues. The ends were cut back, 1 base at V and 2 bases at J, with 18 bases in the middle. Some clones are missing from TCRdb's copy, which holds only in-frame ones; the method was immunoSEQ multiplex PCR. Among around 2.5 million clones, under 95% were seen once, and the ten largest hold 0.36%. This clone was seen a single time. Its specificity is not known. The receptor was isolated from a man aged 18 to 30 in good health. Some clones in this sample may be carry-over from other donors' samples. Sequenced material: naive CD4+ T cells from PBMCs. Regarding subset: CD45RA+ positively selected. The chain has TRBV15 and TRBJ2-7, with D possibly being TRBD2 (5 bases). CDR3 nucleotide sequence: TGTGCCACCAGCAGAGTAAGGACGGGAAGTATCCCCTACGAGCAGTACTTC. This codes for CATSRVRTGSIPYEQYF.